Each of the 14 T cell receptor beta chains below was sequenced from the same sample in a study of blood T cells in healthy people across ages (dated by TCRdb to the mid-2010s). Library preparation was by 5' RACE. Reads for this sample came from an Illumina HiSeq 2500. A second PCR of roughly 7 to 12 cycles was performed with a sample-barcoded 5' primer and a J-beta primer mix. TCRdb reran the public reads through fastp at Q25 and MiXCR, keeping productive beta chains. Rows with one shared CDR3 protein collapse into an entry with the most common genes and DNA. The sample yields approximately 780,000 distinct CDR3 sequences; roughly 26% were counted once. Together, the top ten hold around 2.9% of the sample. The data also belong to a second study, concerning T cells of mothers and their children.

The sample taken for sequencing was blood. Source of these receptors: a boy younger than 18 in good health.

This clonotype was counted a few times. The rearrangement uses TRBV2 and TRBJ2-3, with 11 nucleotides matching TRBD2. CDR3 length: 16 amino acids. V shed 3 bases and J 5 bases; nucleotides not matched to a gene: 7. CDR1 and CDR2 from the germline V gene are SNHLY and FYNNEI. The CDR3 here is CASSEATSGGGDTQYF. CDR3 nucleotides: TGTGCCAGCAGTGAGGCTACTAGCGGGGGTGGAGATACGCAGTATTTT.

This clonotype was observed a handful of times. The germline gene is not matched at one end of the junction; a read error may be the cause. This chain connects TRBV6-5 to TRBJ2-2; D might be TRBD1 (9 bases). Germline CDR1 MNHEY, CDR2 SVGAGI. This CDR3 region has 20 residues. The CDR3 sequence is CASSYSGGTGRFANTGELFF. The DNA for the CDR3 is TGTGCTAGCAGTTACTCGGGGGGGACAGGGAGGTTCGCGAACACCGGGGAGCTGTTTTTT.

This clonotype was seen just once. The chain employs TRBV6-1 and TRBJ2-5, with D possibly being TRBD2 (9 bases). Germline lookup yields CDR1 MNHNS and CDR2 SASEGT. The ends were cut back, 3 bases at V and 8 bases at J, with 37 bases in the middle. This CDR3 is built from 21 residues. CDR3 loop: CASSEKRAGGLTAGGLPTQYF. The CDR3 DNA reads as TGTGCCAGCAGTGAGAAGAGGGCAGGGGGCCTTACAGCGGGGGGCCTTCCCACCCAGTACTTC.

This clonotype was detected only a few times. This chain links TRBV29-1 with TRBJ2-7; no firm D call. The CDR3 is 12 amino acids. V lost 3 bases, J lost 1 base, and 7 bases lay in between. The germline V gene has CDR1 SQVTM and CDR2 ANQGSEA. The CDR3 protein is CSVDNGSYEQYF. CDR3 bases: TGCAGCGTTGATAACGGTTCCTACGAGCAGTACTTC.

This sequence joins TRBV29-1 and TRBJ1-4; the match to TRBD1 covers 8 bases. The CDR3 is 14 amino acids. Losses at the gene ends were 5 bases for V and 7 bases for J; bases not matched to a gene: 9. CDR1 and CDR2 (germline): SQVTM, ANQGSEA. CDR3 region: CSVLQGGVREKLFF. The CDR3 coding sequence is TGCAGCGTTCTACAGGGGGGCGTTCGTGAAAAACTGTTTTTT.

The chain carries TRBV11-2 and TRBJ1-3; D unresolved. The V and J ends lost 0 bases and 0 bases respectively, with 9 bases between them. Germline-derived CDR1 and CDR2 are SGHAT and FQNNGV. CDR3 size: 16 residues. The CDR3 loop is CASSLDPTYSGNTIYF. The CDR3 coding sequence is TGTGCCAGCAGCTTAGATCCGACGTACTCTGGAAACACCATATATTTT.

CDR3 region: CASSVRGGPDTQYF. CDR3 DNA sequence: TGTGCCAGCAGCGTCCGGGGGGGCCCAGATACGCAGTATTTT. The chain carries TRBV9 and TRBJ2-3, with 8 bases lining up with TRBD2. J was trimmed by 4 bases and V by 2 bases; bases with no gene match: 3. The CDR3 runs to 14 residues. Per germline, CDR1 SGDLS and CDR2 YYNGEE.

This clonotype was seen only a few times. The chain employs TRBV12-3 or TRBV12-4 and TRBJ2-1, with 9 bases matching TRBD2. The end of the DNA aligns better with TRBJ2-7, so the J call may be wrong. This CDR3 contains 15 residues. The CDR3 bases are TGTGCCAGCAGTTTTTTAGGCGGGGGGGCTTACGAGCAGTACTTC. Its protein product is CASSFLGGGAYEQYF.

The chain joins TRBV18 to TRBJ2-1; D gene uncertain. The V gene lost 0 bases and the J gene lost 9 bases, with 12 bases spanning the gap. CDR3 length: 14 residues. Germline CDR1 KGHSH, CDR2 LQKENI. CDR3 in amino acids: CASSPPSHQFEQFF. For the CDR3, the DNA is TGTGCCAGCTCACCACCTAGCCACCAATTTGAGCAGTTCTTC.

This clonotype was found once. The chain recombines TRBV2 with TRBJ2-7, with TRBD2 matching over 9 bases. The germline gives CDR1 SNHLY, CDR2 FYNNEI. This CDR3 region has 17 residues. After removal of 5 bases from V and 3 bases from J, the junction contained 14 bases not matched to a gene. CDR3: CASSFHLAGYMHYEQYF. CDR3 DNA sequence: TGTGCCAGCAGTTTCCACCTAGCGGGATACATGCACTACGAGCAGTACTTC.

The genes are TRBV29-1 and TRBJ2-5; TRBD2 matches at 11 bases. The CDR3 runs 13 residues. Per the germline V gene, CDR1 is SQVTM and CDR2 is ANQGSEA. V shed 7 bases, J shed 5 bases, and the junction held 6 bases outside the gene matches. CDR3 nucleotide sequence: TGCAGCGCGGGACTAGCGGACGGGGAGACCCAGTACTTC. Protein sequence: CSAGLADGETQYF.

This clonotype was picked up a small number of times. The rearrangement uses TRBV5-1 and TRBJ2-7; TRBD1 matches at 7 bases. V lost 4 bases, J lost 7 bases, and 11 bases stayed unmatched. Germline V gene data show CDR1 as SGHRS and CDR2 as YFSETQ. The CDR3 length is 14 residues. In DNA, the CDR3 is TGCGCCAGCAGCCCCAAGGGGGCAGATTGGGAGCAGTACTTC. This encodes CASSPKGADWEQYF. Variable domain in full (rest from reference TRBV5-1 and TRBJ2-7): KAGVTQTPRYLIKTRGQQVTLSCSPISGHRSVSWYQQTPGQGLQFLFEYFSETQRNKGNFPGRFSGRQFSNSRSEMNVSTLELGDSALYLCASSPKGADWEQYFGPGTRLTVT.

V is TRBV20-1 and J is TRBJ2-4; D may correspond to TRBD1 or TRBD2 (6 bases each). Germline V lookup: CDR1 DFQATT, CDR2 SNEGSKA (reference sequence). The germline V and J ends were trimmed by 6 bases and 0 bases, with 15 bases remaining between them. The CDR3 extends over 15 amino acids. CDR3 nucleotide sequence: TGCAGTGCCACTCCGGGGGCCGGAGCCAAAAACATTCAGTACTTC. It yields the protein CSATPGAGAKNIQYF.

The V call is TRBV2, the J call TRBJ2-3, with D perhaps TRBD2 (6 bases). Germline values: CDR1 SNHLY, CDR2 FYNNEI. V lost 6 bases and J 0 bases, leaving 10 bases between the germline ends. The CDR3 contains 14 residues. The CDR3 reads CASRVGTSTDTQYF. The CDR3 region has the DNA TGTGCCAGCAGGGTCGGGACTAGCACAGATACGCAGTATTTT.